This T cell receptor beta chain emerged from a study of CD8 T cells in ankylosing spondylitis. Study-wide results and caveats: Clones linked to disease, bearing a CD8+ phenotype, were relatively rare in peripheral blood. Past research had described some motif variants in reactive arthritis synovial fluid and blood. Characteristic, it appeared, of ankylosing spondylitis blood was a TCR beta motif of roughly eight highly homologous variants.

Making use of molecular barcodes, quantitative 5'-RACE generated TCR beta libraries. TCRdb independently ran MiXCR on the 5' RACE reads; one entry per CDR3 protein. The sample consists of roughly 470,000 distinct CDR3 sequences, about 24% of them appearing once. CDR1 and CDR2 (germline): DFQATT, SNEGSKA (reference sequence). This CDR3 comprises 14 residues. Trimming left V 2 bases short and J 0 bases short, with 8 bases between. In the case of this clonotype: What it binds is unknown.

Sequenced: blood, either unsorted or a sorted T cell fraction (not recorded which). This TCR was recovered from a male donor with ankylosing spondylitis. The V and J genes are TRBV20-1 and TRBJ2-1; D is uncertain. The CDR3 bases are TGCAGTGCTAGAATTGTTGGCTCCTACAATGAGCAGTTCTTC. Its translation: CSARIVGSYNEQFF.